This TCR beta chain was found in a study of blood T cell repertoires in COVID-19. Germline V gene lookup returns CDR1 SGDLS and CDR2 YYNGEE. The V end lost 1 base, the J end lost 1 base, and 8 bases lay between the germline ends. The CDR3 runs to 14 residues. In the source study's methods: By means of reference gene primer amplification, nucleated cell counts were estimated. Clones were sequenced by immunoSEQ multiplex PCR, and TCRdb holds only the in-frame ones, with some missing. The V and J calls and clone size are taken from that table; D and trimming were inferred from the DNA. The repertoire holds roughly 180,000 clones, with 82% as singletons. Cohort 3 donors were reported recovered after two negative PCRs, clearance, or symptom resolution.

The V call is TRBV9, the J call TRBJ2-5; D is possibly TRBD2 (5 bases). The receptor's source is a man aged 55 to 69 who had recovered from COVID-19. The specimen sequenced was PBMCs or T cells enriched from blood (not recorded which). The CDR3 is CASSVTGIQETQYF. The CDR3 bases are TGTGCCAGCAGCGTAACGGGGATCCAAGAGACCCAGTACTTC.